The sequence of this TCR beta chain was determined in a study of cytomegalovirus exposure and HLA in healthy donors. Clones were sequenced by immunoSEQ multiplex PCR, and TCRdb holds only the in-frame ones, with some missing. In the table there are around 170,000 clones, about 88% of which are singletons. V dropped 3 bases and J dropped 2 bases, with 12 bases sitting between them. In germline, CDR1 is SQVTM, CDR2 ANQGSEA. The CDR3 sequence is 14 residues long. Study observations and caveats: Investigators reported 164 TCR beta chains as tied to cytomegalovirus.

This clone appeared once. Its antigen is unknown. This receptor was obtained from a man younger than 30 in good health and CMV-seronegative. Source material: PBMCs. The chain is built from TRBV29-1 and TRBJ2-3; D perhaps matches TRBD2 (7 bases). CDR3 loop: CSVEAGASTDTQYF. CDR3 coding DNA: TGCAGCGTTGAGGCGGGGGCGTCCACAGATACGCAGTATTTT.